This paragraph covers one T cell receptor beta chain sequence. Its antigen is currently not known. No base quality values were provided; no much bigger clone lies one nucleotide off. The junction carries 20 bases between V and J, which are trimmed by 1 base and 4 bases respectively. In the germline V gene, CDR1 corresponds to SGHRS and CDR2 to YFSETQ. Counted from cysteine to phenylalanine, this CDR3 has 17 amino acids. CDR3 DNA only is kept here, 51 bases in frame from base 1. The sample originates from a study of CD8 T cells in ankylosing spondylitis (dated by TCRdb to between 2016 and 2019). As for the study more broadly: The study profiled T cell receptor beta repertoires in healthy donors and ankylosing spondylitis patients to find disease-linked TCR variants. In total, the full study cohort was made up of about 110 healthy donors and about two dozen ankylosing spondylitis patients. Peripheral blood samples were taken, and synovial fluid was additionally collected from ankylosing spondylitis patients. Points the paper makes about the study in general: Significant enrichment of the disease-linked clones was reported in matched synovial fluid samples from ankylosing spondylitis patients. Some TCR beta motif variants had previously been reported in synovial fluid and blood of reactive arthritis patients, which suggested common disease-initiation mechanisms. A CD8+ phenotype was shown by the disease-linked clones, which were found at relatively low frequencies in peripheral blood. Blood from ankylosing spondylitis patients appeared to be characterized by a TCR beta motif made up of under ten highly homologous amino acid variants.

Sequenced using an Illumina HiSeq 2500. Quantitative 5'-RACE with molecular barcodes was used to prepare TCR beta libraries. The original pipeline was this. A new computational method, built on a probabilistic model of VDJ rearrangement, was used to identify disease-linked TCR variants. Clones were called with MiXCR by TCRdb after fastp trimmed the public reads at Q25, and only in-frame beta chains were retained. Under each unique CDR3 protein, matching rows form one entry showing the most common genes and DNA. The V and J calls were determined by TCRdb, not by the authors. This sample is represented by 300,000 to 350,000 distinct CDR3 sequences; around a tenth of them were singletons. The ten largest clones take up more than 7% of the sample.

The clonotype was recovered from a female donor with ankylosing spondylitis or in good health (not recorded which). Sequenced input: blood, either unsorted or a sorted T cell fraction (not recorded which). The chain joins TRBV5-1 to TRBJ1-1; possibly the D gene is TRBD1, per 5 matching bases. The bases are TGCGCCAGCAGCTTGAAGCAGGAGGAAAAGGGGTTCACTGAAGCTTTCTTT. This translates into CASSLKQEEKGFTEAFF. The entire variable domain, with the stretches around the CDR3 drawn from the reference TRBV5-1 and TRBJ1-1 proteins, is KAGVTQTPRYLIKTRGQQVTLSCSPISGHRSVSWYQQTPGQGLQFLFEYFSETQRNKGNFPGRFSGRQFSNSRSEMNVSTLELGDSALYLCASSLKQEEKGFTEAFFGQGTRLTVV.